The 28 T cell receptor beta chains below come from one sample, sequenced in a study of cytomegalovirus exposure and HLA in healthy donors. PCR involved 60 Vbeta and 13 Jbeta primers. Only in-frame clones appear in the TCRdb table, and some are missing; sequencing was by immunoSEQ multiplex PCR. Of 150,000 to 200,000 clones in the sample, about four fifths were seen once. The specimen sequenced was PBMCs. The receptors were sampled from a girl aged 5 to 17 in good health and CMV-seropositive.

The chain combines TRBV14 with TRBJ1-2; 8 positions agree with TRBD1. The CDR3 length is 14 residues. Germline CDR1 and CDR2: SGHDN and FVKESK. The J segment lost 5 bases and the V segment lost 3 bases, leaving 5 bases of the junction unmatched. The CDR3 DNA reads as TGTGCCAGCAGCCAGGGGGACAGGTTATATGGCTACACCTTC. This sequence encodes CASSQGDRLYGYTF.

This chain uses TRBV14 with TRBJ1-2, with 8 nucleotides matching TRBD1. This CDR3 has 16 residues. Looked up from germline, CDR1 is SGHDN and CDR2 is FVKESK. V shed 0 bases and J 2 bases; nucleotides not matched to a gene: 5. Here the CDR3 DNA reads TGTGCCAGCAGCCAAGATGGGACAGGCATAAACTATGGCTACACCTTC. Amino acid sequence: CASSQDGTGINYGYTF. The whole variable domain, filled in from reference TRBV14 and TRBJ1-2, reads EAGVTQFPSHSVIEKGQTVTLRCDPISGHDNLYWYRRVMGKEIKFLLHFVKESKQDESGMPNNRFLAERTGGTYSTLKVQPAELEDSGVYFCASSQDGTGINYGYTFGSGTRLTVV.

This clone was detected a few times. This chain connects TRBV6-1 to TRBJ2-5; TRBD2 agrees at 13 bases. Germline V lookup: CDR1 MNHNS, CDR2 SASEGT. The CDR3 contains 16 residues. The J segment lost 2 bases and the V segment lost 4 bases, leaving 4 bases of the junction unmatched. The CDR3 region has the DNA TGTGCCAGCAGTGCCCGGACTAGCGGGGGTCAAGAGACCCAGTACTTC. It is translated as CASSARTSGGQETQYF.

The rearrangement links TRBV6-5 to TRBJ1-1, with D maybe TRBD1 (5 bases). The CDR3 has 15 amino acids. Germline V lookup: CDR1 MNHEY, CDR2 SVGAGI. V was pared by 0 bases and J by 1 base, with 9 bases between. The CDR3 loop is CASSYSRQKNTEAFF. As DNA, the CDR3 is TGTGCCAGCAGTTACTCGAGACAGAAGAACACTGAAGCTTTCTTT.

This chain connects TRBV4-3 to TRBJ2-3; the D gene is possibly TRBD1 (6 bases). The CDR3 consists of 15 residues. Between the trimmed V and J ends, which lost 4 bases and 2 bases, there was a span of 13 bases. The V gene's germline CDR1 is LGHNA and CDR2 YSLEER. The CDR3 sequence is CASSPSQGHTDTQYF. In DNA, the CDR3 is TGCGCCAGCAGCCCGTCGCAGGGGCACACAGATACGCAGTATTTT.

The chain is built from TRBV19 and TRBJ2-7, with 11 nucleotides matching TRBD2. CDR1 and CDR2 (germline): LNHDA, SQIVND (reference sequence). There are 15 residues in the CDR3. The J segment lost 3 bases and the V segment lost 6 bases, leaving 7 bases of the junction unmatched. Written as DNA, the CDR3 is TGTGCCAGTAGGAGCATAGCGGGGGGGAGCTACGAGCAGTACTTC. It codes for CASRSIAGGSYEQYF.

This clone was detected only a few times. This rearrangement joins TRBV19 to TRBJ2-5, with 8 bases identical to TRBD2. The V segment lost 5 bases and the J segment 1 base; nucleotides outside the gene matches: 6. The CDR3 length is 15 residues. Germline CDR1 is LNHDA and CDR2 is SQIVND (reference sequence). The CDR3 nucleotides are TGTGCCAGTAGTCCCGGGGGGGCTCCCCAAGAGACCCAGTACTTC. Protein sequence: CASSPGGAPQETQYF. Together with reference TRBV19 and TRBJ2-5, the CDR3 gives the full variable domain: DGGITQSPKYLFRKEGQNVTLSCEQNLNHDAMYWYRQDPGQGLRLIYYSQIVNDFQKGDIAEGYSVSREKKESFPLTVTSAQKNPTAFYLCASSPGGAPQETQYFGPGTRLLVL.

The genes are TRBV19 and TRBJ1-5; 10 positions match TRBD1. The V and J ends lost 5 bases and 2 bases, in that order; junction bases with no gene match: 12. Looked up from germline, CDR1 is LNHDA and CDR2 is SQIVND (reference sequence). This CDR3 region has 18 residues. CDR3 sequence: CASSSEGQGMRGNQPQHF. The CDR3 bases are TGTGCCAGTAGTTCAGAGGGACAGGGGATGAGGGGCAATCAGCCCCAGCATTTT.

This chain uses TRBV30 with TRBJ2-3; 11 bases are a match to TRBD2. The CDR3 has 14 residues. V gave up 0 bases and J gave up 7 bases; unmatched junction bases: 3. Germline CDR1 reads GTSNPN; CDR2 reads SVGIG (reference sequence). The CDR3 here is CAWSVSSGGHTQYF. The CDR3 DNA reads TGTGCCTGGAGTGTGTCTAGCGGGGGGCATACGCAGTATTTT.

The chain joins TRBV6-1 to TRBJ1-5; TRBD1 matches at 12 bases. Per the germline V gene, CDR1 is MNHNS and CDR2 is SASEGT. CDR3 length: 15 amino acids. The ends lost 4 bases at V and 10 bases at J; junction bases unmatched: 8. The DNA for the CDR3 is TGTGCCAGCAGTGTGGGACAGGGGGCGACCCAACCCCAGCATTTT. It translates to CASSVGQGATQPQHF.

This chain links TRBV28 with TRBJ1-5; D is undetermined. In germline, CDR1 is MDHEN, CDR2 SYDVKM. With 8 bases removed from V and 4 bases from J, the gap between germline ends came to 15 bases. The CDR3 is made up of 14 amino acids. In DNA, the CDR3 is TGTGCCAGCTCCGTGTCCCAGTCAAATCAGCCCCAGCATTTT. Residues: CASSVSQSNQPQHF.

The chain is built from TRBV6-5 and TRBJ2-7, with D possibly matching TRBD2 (6 bases). V was trimmed by 4 bases and J by 0 bases, leaving 13 bases between them. Germline-derived CDR1 and CDR2 are MNHEY and SVGAGI. The CDR3 spans 15 residues. In DNA form, the CDR3 reads TGTGCCAGCAGTTCCCCAGGAGGGGACTCCTACGAGCAGTACTTC. Amino acids: CASSSPGGDSYEQYF.

A remark on this clone: Other DNA sequences in this specimen translate into the identical CDR3. The chain uses TRBV6-5 and TRBJ2-5; the match to TRBD1 covers 10 bases. CDR3 length: 15 residues. V dropped 0 bases and J dropped 5; count of bases not matched to a gene: 3. Germline CDR1 and CDR2: MNHEY and SVGAGI. The DNA of the CDR3 is TGTGCCAGCAGTTACTCGGGGGGACAGGGGGAGACCCAGTACTTC. Translation gives CASSYSGGQGETQYF.

This chain uses TRBV6-5 with TRBJ1-1, with a possible D match to TRBD1 (5 bases). CDR3 size: 15 residues. V lost 2 bases to trimming and J lost 1 base, with 11 bases between them. Germline CDR1 is MNHEY and CDR2 is SVGAGI. CDR3 protein: CASSYGVGANTEAFF. The DNA of the CDR3 is TGTGCCAGCAGTTACGGTGTAGGGGCGAACACTGAAGCTTTCTTT.

Only a few counts were recorded for this clone. The CDR3 nucleotides are TGTGCCAGCAGCTCTGGACACAAGTCCTACGAGCAGTACTTC. It yields the protein CASSSGHKSYEQYF. The V call is TRBV7-9, the J call TRBJ2-7, with a possible D match to TRBD1 (5 bases). CDR1 and CDR2 from the germline V gene are SEHNR and FQNEAQ (reference sequence). This CDR3 region has 14 residues. Trimming cost V 4 bases and J 1 base, with 11 bases left between them.

The chain is built from TRBV13 and TRBJ2-5, with TRBD1 matching over 8 bases. The CDR3 covers 14 residues. The V and J ends lost 5 bases and 7 bases, in that order; junction bases with no gene match: 9. The germline V gene encodes CDR1 PRHDT and CDR2 FYEKMQ (reference sequence). CDR3: CASSQDRVMGTQYF. Here the CDR3 DNA reads TGTGCCAGCAGCCAGGACAGGGTCATGGGGACCCAGTACTTC.

In its sample, this clone was seen a few times. The chain recombines TRBV5-1 with TRBJ1-3; 11 positions agree with TRBD1. CDR1 is SGHRS, CDR2 YFSETQ, per germline. Unmatched junction bases numbered 10, after V lost 2 bases and J lost 3 bases. The CDR3 covers 18 residues. The CDR3 DNA follows: TGCGCCAGCAGCTTCGGGACAGGGGGAATTATCGGTGGAAACACCATATATTTT. This codes for CASSFGTGGIIGGNTIYF.

The chain employs TRBV29-1 and TRBJ2-7, with 7 bases matching TRBD1. CDR3 length: 13 residues. Germline CDR1 and CDR2: SQVTM and ANQGSEA. The ends lost 0 bases at V and 7 bases at J; junction bases unmatched: 6. The CDR3 DNA reads as TGCAGCGTTGAAGAAGGGGGCGAGGGAGAGCAGTACTTC. The encoded protein is CSVEEGGEGEQYF.

This chain joins TRBV11-3 and TRBJ2-5, with D perhaps matching TRBD2 (5 bases). The CDR3 extends over 13 amino acids. The germline V and J ends were trimmed by 3 bases and 5 bases, with 10 bases remaining between them. Germline V CDR1 and CDR2: SGHNT, YENEEA. The CDR3 here is CASSLPGGETQYF. The CDR3 region has the DNA TGTGCCAGCAGCTTGCCAGGAGGCGAGACCCAGTACTTC.

This clone appeared a single time. The genes are TRBV27 and TRBJ2-1; D is possibly TRBD2 (5 bases). The germline gives CDR1 MNHEY, CDR2 SMNVEV (reference sequence). This CDR3 comprises 12 residues. V was clipped by 4 bases and J by 10 bases, with 11 bases between them. CDR3 region: CASSSPGWEQFF. CDR3 in DNA: TGTGCCAGCAGTTCCCCGGGGTGGGAGCAGTTCTTC.

This clone occurred a few times. The chain carries TRBV6-5 and TRBJ2-4, with D perhaps matching TRBD1 (6 bases). V was trimmed by 0 bases and J by 12 bases, leaving 15 bases between them. Germline V lookup: CDR1 MNHEY, CDR2 SVGAGI. The CDR3 consists of 14 residues. CDR3 sequence reads: CASSYSLQGPGQYF. The CDR3 DNA sequence: TGTGCCAGCAGTTACTCTCTGCAGGGGCCGGGTCAGTACTTC.

The chain has TRBV9 and TRBJ2-7, with 9 bases that match TRBD1. V was clipped by 2 bases and J by 7 bases; unmatched bases: 7. CDR3 size: 14 residues. Germline V gene sequence: CDR1 SGDLS, CDR2 YYNGEE. CDR3 loop: CASSVGQGWGEQYF. CDR3 DNA sequence: TGTGCCAGCAGCGTTGGACAGGGGTGGGGTGAGCAGTACTTC.

This clone was counted a few times. The chain carries TRBV29-1 and TRBJ1-1; D is possibly TRBD1 (6 bases). Germline V gives CDR1 SQVTM, CDR2 ANQGSEA. The V and J ends lost 2 bases and 6 bases respectively, with 16 bases between them. The CDR3 runs 14 residues. This CDR3 reads CSVETRGAPAEAFF. The CDR3 bases are TGCAGCGTTGAAACACGGGGGGCGCCGGCTGAAGCTTTCTTT.

V gene TRBV7-2 combines with J gene TRBJ2-2; D gene uncertain. Trimming took off 2 bases at V and 2 bases at J, with 6 bases between the two ends. The CDR3 has 14 residues. Germline V lookup: CDR1 SGHTA, CDR2 FQGNSA. CDR3 in DNA: TGTGCCAGCAGCTTACAAGCTAACACCGGGGAGCTGTTTTTT. As protein: CASSLQANTGELFF.

V gene TRBV7-6 combines with J gene TRBJ2-3; D is unclear. Germline values: CDR1 SGHVS, CDR2 FNYEAQ. V was shortened by 2 bases and J by 3 bases, with 9 bases between the two germline ends. The CDR3 totals 14 residues. This CDR3 is CASSLHTVTDTQYF. In nucleotides, the CDR3 is TGTGCCAGCAGCTTACACACAGTTACAGATACGCAGTATTTT.

This chain links TRBV7-9 with TRBJ1-1, with 10 bases that match TRBD1. There are 19 residues in the CDR3. V was clipped by 4 bases and J by 1 base; unmatched bases: 15. Germline V gene lookup returns CDR1 SEHNR and CDR2 FQNEAQ (reference sequence). The CDR3 spells CASSSPWGTGEGGNTEAFF. The CDR3 DNA sequence: TGTGCCAGCAGCTCTCCCTGGGGGACAGGGGAGGGTGGGAACACTGAAGCTTTCTTT.

This clone was counted between two and nine times. J is TRBJ2-5 and V is TRBV7-8, with 10 bases lining up with TRBD1. The DNA end favors TRBJ2-7, so the J call may be wrong. Per germline, CDR1 SGHVS and CDR2 FQNEAQ. The CDR3 contains 14 residues. Here the CDR3 DNA reads TGTGCCAGCAGCACCCGGGACAGGGGACGCGAGCAGTACTTC. It translates to CASSTRDRGREQYF.

This clone was found a few times. CDR3 in amino acids: CASSLESRAGGQETQYF. In DNA, the CDR3 is TGTGCCAGCAGCTTAGAGTCGCGGGCGGGGGGGCAAGAGACCCAGTACTTC. This chain joins TRBV7-6 and TRBJ2-5; 9 positions agree with TRBD2. The CDR3 is 17 residues long. The germline CDR1 and CDR2 sequences are SGHVS and FNYEAQ. The J segment lost 2 bases and the V segment lost 1 base, leaving 8 bases of the junction unmatched. Using reference TRBV7-6 and TRBJ2-5 for the parts outside the CDR3, the full variable domain is GAGVSQSPRYKVTKRGQDVALRCDPISGHVSLYWYRQALGQGPEFLTYFNYEAQQDKSGLPNDRFSAERPEGSISTLTIQRTEQRDSAMYRCASSLESRAGGQETQYFGPGTRLLVL.